This T cell receptor (beta chain) was identified during a study of shared clonotypes between healthy human individuals. Study summary: The donors, two women and a few men, were aged 18 to 49. There were three CD4 naive, three CD4 memory, two CD8 naive and one CD8 memory plates per donor.

Some clones are missing from TCRdb's copy, which holds only in-frame ones; the method was immunoSEQ multiplex PCR. The profile shows around 2.1 million clones, about 92% of them singletons. V gave up 6 bases and J gave up 3 bases, with 21 bases separating them. The germline V gene has CDR1 MDHEN and CDR2 SYDVKM. The CDR3 is made up of 17 amino acids. Positive CCR7 selection of CD45RO-negative cells yielded the naive CD8 cells, and terminally differentiated effector memory CD45RA+ cells were excluded. The chain joins TRBV28 to TRBJ1-5; maybe TRBD1 (6 bases). The specimen was naive CD8+ T cells from PBMCs. The TCR sequence derives from a man younger than 30 in good health. Some clones in this sample may be carry-over from other donors' samples. For the CDR3, the DNA is TGTGCCAGCAGATCACCGGGACACTACCAGGTCAATCAGCCCCAGCATTTT. Its protein product is CASRSPGHYQVNQPQHF.